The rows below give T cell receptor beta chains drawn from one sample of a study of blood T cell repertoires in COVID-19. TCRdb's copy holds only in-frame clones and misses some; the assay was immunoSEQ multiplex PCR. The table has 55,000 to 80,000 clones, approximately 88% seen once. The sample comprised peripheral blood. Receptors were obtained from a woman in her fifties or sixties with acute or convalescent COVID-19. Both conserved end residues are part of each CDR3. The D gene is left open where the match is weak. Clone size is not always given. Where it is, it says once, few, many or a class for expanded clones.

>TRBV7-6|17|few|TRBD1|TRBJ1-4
TGTGCCAGCAGCTTATCCGGGACAGGGGCAACTAATGAAAAACTGTTTTTT
CASSLSGTGATNEKLFF
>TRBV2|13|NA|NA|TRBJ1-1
TGTGCCAGCAGTGCTATAGTGTACACTGAAGCTTTCTTT
CASSAIVYTEAFF
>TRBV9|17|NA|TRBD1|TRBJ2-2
TGTGCCAGCAGCGACCCCCTTGAGGGGGCAAACACCGGGGAGCTGTTTTTT
CASSDPLEGANTGELFF
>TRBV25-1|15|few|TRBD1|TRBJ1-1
TGTGCCAGCAGTGAATTGGACAGGGGGAACACTGAAGCTTTCTTT
CASSELDRGNTEAFF
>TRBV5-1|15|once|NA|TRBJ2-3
TGCGCCAGCAGCTTCTGGGGGGGCGAGTCAGATACGCAGTATTTT
CASSFWGGESDTQYF
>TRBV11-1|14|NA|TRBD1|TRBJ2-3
TGTGCCAGCAGCTTAGGGACAGGGAGGGATACGCAGTATTTT
CASSLGTGRDTQYF
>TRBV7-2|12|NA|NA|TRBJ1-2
TGTGCCAGCAGCGTACTCAGGGGAGGCTACACCTTC
CASSVLRGGYTF
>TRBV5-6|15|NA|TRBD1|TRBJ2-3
TGTGCTAGCGCCGGGCAGGGGGCGGGCACAGATACGCAGTATTTT
CASAGQGAGTDTQYF
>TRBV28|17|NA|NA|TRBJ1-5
TGTGCCAGCCGCCGAGGGACTTTCTCAGGGAGCAATCAGCCCCAGCATTTT
CASRRGTFSGSNQPQHF
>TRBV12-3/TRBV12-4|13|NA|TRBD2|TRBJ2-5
TGTGCCAGCAGTAGTACGGGGGGTGAGACCCAGTACTTC
CASSSTGGETQYF
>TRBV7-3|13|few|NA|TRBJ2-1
TGTGCCAGCAGCTTATCGTTGCGGGATGAGCAGTTCTTC
CASSLSLRDEQFF
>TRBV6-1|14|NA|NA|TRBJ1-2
TGTGCCAGCAGTGAAGCACCCAGGGGTGGTGGCTACACCTTC
CASSEAPRGGGYTF
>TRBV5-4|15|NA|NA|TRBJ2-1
TGTGCCAGCAGCTTGCCGGGACTTTCTGGCAATGAGCAGTTCTTC
CASSLPGLSGNEQFF
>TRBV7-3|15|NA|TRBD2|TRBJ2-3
TGTGCCAGCAGCCGGGCGGGAGGAGCCACAGATACGCAGTATTTT
CASSRAGGATDTQYF
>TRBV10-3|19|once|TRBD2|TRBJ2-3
TGTGCCATCAGTGACCGGACTAGCGGGAGAGAACCCTACACAGATACGCAGTATTTT
CAISDRTSGREPYTDTQYF
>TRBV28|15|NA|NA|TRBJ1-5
TGTGCCAGCAGTTTGGGAGTCCTTAGCAATCAGCCCCAGCATTTT
CASSLGVLSNQPQHF
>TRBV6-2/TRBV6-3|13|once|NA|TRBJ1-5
TGTGCCAGCAGTAACGCGGGACTCCAGCCCCAGCATTTT
CASSNAGLQPQHF
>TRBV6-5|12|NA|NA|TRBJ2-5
TGTGCCAGCCGACAGGCGGGAGAGACCCAGTACTTC
CASRQAGETQYF
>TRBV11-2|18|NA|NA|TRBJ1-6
TGTGCCAGCAGTACCCTGCAGGGGCCAATGCCCTATAATTCACCCCTCCACTTT
CASSTLQGPMPYNSPLHF
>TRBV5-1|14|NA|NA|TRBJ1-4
TGCGCCAGCAGCTTTGGAGATATCGGTGAAAAACTGTTTTTT
CASSFGDIGEKLFF
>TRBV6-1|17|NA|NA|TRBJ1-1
TGTGCCAGCAGTGGGGACTTACTAGGTGTGATGAACACTGAAGCTTTCTTT
CASSGDLLGVMNTEAFF
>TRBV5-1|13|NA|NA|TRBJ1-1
TGCGCCAGCAGCCCTAGGGAGGACACTGAAGCTTTCTTT
CASSPREDTEAFF
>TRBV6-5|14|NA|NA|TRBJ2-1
TGTGCCAGCACCCTATCAGGGGGGTCGGGGGAGCAGTTCTTC
CASTLSGGSGEQFF
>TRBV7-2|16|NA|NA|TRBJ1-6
TGTGCCAGCAGCTTATACCGTAGCTCCTATAATTCACCCCTCCACTTT
CASSLYRSSYNSPLHF
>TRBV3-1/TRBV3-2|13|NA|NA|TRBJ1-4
TGTGCCAGCAGCCCTCTGGGGAGTGAAAAACTGTTTTTT
CASSPLGSEKLFF
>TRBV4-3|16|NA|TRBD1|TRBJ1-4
TGCGCCAGCAGCCAGGATAGACAGGGTTTGGGGGAAAAACTGTTTTTT
CASSQDRQGLGEKLFF
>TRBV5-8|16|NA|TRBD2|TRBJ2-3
TGTGCCAGCAGCACCGGACTAGCGGCTAGCACAGATACGCAGTATTTT
CASSTGLAASTDTQYF
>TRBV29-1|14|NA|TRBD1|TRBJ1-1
TGCAGCGTTGAATCGGCAGGGGGATCAACTGAAGCTTTCTTT
CSVESAGGSTEAFF
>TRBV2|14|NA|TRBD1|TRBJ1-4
TGTGCCAGCTGCCGGGACAGGGCATGGGAAAAACTGTTTTTT
CASCRDRAWEKLFF
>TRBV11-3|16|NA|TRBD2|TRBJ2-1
TGTGCCAGCAGCACGCGGACTAGCGGGAGGTATGCTGAGCAGTTCTTC
CASSTRTSGRYAEQFF
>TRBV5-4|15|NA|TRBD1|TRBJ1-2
TGTGCCAGCAGTTTTCCGGGACAGGGCCTCTATGGCTACACCTTC
CASSFPGQGLYGYTF
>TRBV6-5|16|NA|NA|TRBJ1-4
TGTGCCAGCAGTTCCCGGGAGATGCGGACTAATGAAAAACTGTTTTTT
CASSSREMRTNEKLFF
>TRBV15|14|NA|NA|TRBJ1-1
TGTGCCACCAGAGCGGCTAGCTCGAACACTGAAGCTTTCTTT
CATRAASSNTEAFF
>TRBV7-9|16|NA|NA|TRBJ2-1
TGTGCCAGCAGTCCTCTAGGCCTTAGCTCCTACAATGAGCAGTTCTTC
CASSPLGLSSYNEQFF
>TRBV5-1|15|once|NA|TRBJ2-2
TGCGCCAGCAGCTTGCGGGGGTTGGAGACCGGGGAGCTGTTTTTT
CASSLRGLETGELFF
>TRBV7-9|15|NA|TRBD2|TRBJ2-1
TGTGCCAGCAGCCATAGACTAGCGGGGGACAATGAGCAGTTCTTC
CASSHRLAGDNEQFF
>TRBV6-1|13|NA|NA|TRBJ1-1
TGTGCCAGCAGTGAACGGTGGGGAGGTGAAGCTTTCTTT
CASSERWGGEAFF
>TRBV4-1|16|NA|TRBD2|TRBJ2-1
TGCGCCAGCAGCCTTGTGTGGACTAGCGGAGATAATGAGCAGTTCTTC
CASSLVWTSGDNEQFF
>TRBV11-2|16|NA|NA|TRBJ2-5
TGTGCCAGCAGCTTATTCTTCACTAGTAAGGGAAAGACCCAGTACTTC
CASSLFFTSKGKTQYF
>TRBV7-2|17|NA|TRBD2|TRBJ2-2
TGTGCCAGCAGCAAGACCGGGACTAGCGGCCTAACGGGGGAGCTGTTTTTT
CASSKTGTSGLTGELFF
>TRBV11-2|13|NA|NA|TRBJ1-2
TGTGCCAGCAGCTCCGACAGGACCTATGGCTACACCTTC
CASSSDRTYGYTF
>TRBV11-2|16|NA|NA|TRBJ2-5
TGTGCCAGCAGCACCAGGACAGCCTTCACGGGAGAGACCCAGTACTTC
CASSTRTAFTGETQYF
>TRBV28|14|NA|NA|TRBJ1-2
TGTGCCAGCCGGACCGGACAGCACTACTATGGCTACACCTTC
CASRTGQHYYGYTF
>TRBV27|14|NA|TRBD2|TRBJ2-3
TGTGCCAGCAGTCCGGGGGACTACACAGATACGCAGTATTTT
CASSPGDYTDTQYF
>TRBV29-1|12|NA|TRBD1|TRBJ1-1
TGCAGCTTTCGAGGGGGCGGCACTGAAGCTTTCTTT
CSFRGGGTEAFF
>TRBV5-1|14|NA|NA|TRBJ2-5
TGCGCCAGCAGCCAGACACAGTACCAAGAGACCCAGTACTTC
CASSQTQYQETQYF
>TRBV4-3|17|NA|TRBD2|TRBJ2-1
TGCGCCAGCAGCCAAGCCCCCCAGCCGGGAGGAGCCTATGAGCAGTTCTTC
CASSQAPQPGGAYEQFF
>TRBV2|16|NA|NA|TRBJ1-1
TGTGCCAGCCGGTTGGATGGACAGATAATGAACACTGAAGCTTTCTTT
CASRLDGQIMNTEAFF
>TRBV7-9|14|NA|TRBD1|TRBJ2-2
TGTGCCAGCAGCCGGACAGGGTCTAAGGGGGAGCTGTTTTTT
CASSRTGSKGELFF
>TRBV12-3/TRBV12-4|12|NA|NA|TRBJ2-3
TGTGCCAGCAGTGCGTATGGAGATACGCAGTATTTT
CASSAYGDTQYF
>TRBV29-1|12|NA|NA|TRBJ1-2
TGCAGCGTTGACAGGGATCGGTATGGCTACACCTTC
CSVDRDRYGYTF
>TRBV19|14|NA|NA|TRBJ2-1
TGTGCCAGTAGTATAGTAGCCGCCCACAATGAGCAGTTCTTC
CASSIVAAHNEQFF
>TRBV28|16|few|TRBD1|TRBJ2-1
TGTGCCAGCACTCCGTTCATGGGACAGGGATATCATGAGCAGTTCTTC
CASTPFMGQGYHEQFF